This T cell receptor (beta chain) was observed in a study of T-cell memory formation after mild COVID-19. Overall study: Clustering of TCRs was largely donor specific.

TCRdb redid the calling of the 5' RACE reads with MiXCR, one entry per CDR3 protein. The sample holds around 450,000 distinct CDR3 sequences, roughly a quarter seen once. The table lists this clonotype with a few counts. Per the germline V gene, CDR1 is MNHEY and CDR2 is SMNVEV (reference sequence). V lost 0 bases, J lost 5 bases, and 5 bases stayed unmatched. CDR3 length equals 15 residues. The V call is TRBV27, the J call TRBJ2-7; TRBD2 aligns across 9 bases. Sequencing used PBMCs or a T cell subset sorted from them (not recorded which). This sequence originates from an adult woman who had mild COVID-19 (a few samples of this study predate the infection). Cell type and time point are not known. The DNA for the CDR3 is TGTGCCAGCAGTTTATCTGGGCCTAGCGGGAACGAGCAGTACTTC. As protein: CASSLSGPSGNEQYF.